The T cell receptor (beta chain) under discussion was sequenced for a study of OX40 agonist ivuxolimab in advanced cancers. In the study overall: Participants averaged about 60 years of age (range about 23 to 80) and were around 85% male.

The assay was immunoSEQ multiplex PCR, and TCRdb's table has in-frame clones only and misses some. The repertoire holds under 20,000 clones, with 79% as singletons. Germline CDR1 reads SEHNR; CDR2 reads FQNEAQ (reference sequence). CDR3 length: 12 amino acids. The ends were cut back, 8 bases at V and 5 bases at J, with 9 bases in the middle. The material sequenced was CD4+ or CD8+ T cells sorted from blood, taken in a trial of the OX40 agonist ivuxolimab. The source is an adult with an advanced solid tumor such as melanoma, head and neck, liver or kidney cancer. J is TRBJ2-2 and V is TRBV7-9; D might be TRBD1 (5 bases). CDR3 bases: TGTGCCAGCTCAGGGTTGACCGGGGAGCTGTTTTTT. Encoded protein: CASSGLTGELFF.